Given below is one T cell receptor (beta chain) in context. This specimen belongs to a study of chemoradiotherapy in HPV16-positive cancers. The assay was immunoSEQ multiplex PCR, and TCRdb's table has in-frame clones only and misses some. Of about 12,000 clones detected, about 88% appear once; the ten largest clones hold 22%. Germline V gene data show CDR1 as SGHAT and CDR2 as FQNNGV. This CDR3 is 15 amino acids long. V lost 4 bases, J lost 1 base, and 10 bases lay in between. The rearrangement joins TRBV11-2 to TRBJ1-4; D call uncertain. Material: blood, obtained from a patient who underwent chemoradiotherapy. The TCR was taken from a human donor with HPV-associated anogenital cancer. CDR3 sequence: CASSSSGQTNEKLFF. CDR3 bases: TGTGCCAGCAGCTCTAGTGGCCAAACTAATGAAAAACTGTTTTTT.